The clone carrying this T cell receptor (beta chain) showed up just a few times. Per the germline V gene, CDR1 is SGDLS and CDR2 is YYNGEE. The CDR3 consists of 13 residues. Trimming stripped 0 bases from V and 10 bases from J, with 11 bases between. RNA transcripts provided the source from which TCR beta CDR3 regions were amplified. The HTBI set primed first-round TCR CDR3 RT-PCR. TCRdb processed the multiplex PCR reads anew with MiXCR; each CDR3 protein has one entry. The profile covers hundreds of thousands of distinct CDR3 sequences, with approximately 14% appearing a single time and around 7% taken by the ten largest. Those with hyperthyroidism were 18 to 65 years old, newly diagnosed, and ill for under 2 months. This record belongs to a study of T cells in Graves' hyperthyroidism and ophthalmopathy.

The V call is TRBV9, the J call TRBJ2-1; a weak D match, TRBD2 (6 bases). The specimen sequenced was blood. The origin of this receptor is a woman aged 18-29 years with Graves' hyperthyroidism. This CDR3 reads CASSVEDYGEQFF. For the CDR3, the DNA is TGTGCCAGCAGCGTAGAGGACTATGGCGAGCAGTTCTTC.